These 10 T cell receptor beta chains originate from one sample sequenced in a study of spatial heterogeneity in lung cancer. General study results and limits: Counts of expanded alpha and beta TCRs within tumors tracked the tumor nonsynonymous mutation count.

Each CDR3 protein gets one entry after TCRdb re-called the 5' RACE reads with MiXCR. The sample has 6,000 to 8,000 distinct CDR3 sequences, about 7% seen once. Their recognized antigens are unknown. Regarding time point: sample taken at primary tumor resection. Sequenced material: lung tumor tissue, taken at surgery. All receptors come from a female donor with early-stage non-small cell lung cancer.

This clonotype is deemed medium-sized. The V call is TRBV2, the J call TRBJ1-6, with D maybe TRBD1 (6 bases). Trimming stripped 5 bases from V and 6 bases from J, with 14 bases between. Germline V gene data show CDR1 as SNHLY and CDR2 as FYNNEI. The CDR3 is 15 residues long. DNA of the CDR3: TGTGCCAGCAGTCGACAGGTTGGGGGTAATTCACCCCTCCACTTT. This translates into CASSRQVGGNSPLHF.

This clonotype was recorded at least ten times. The chain combines TRBV27 with TRBJ2-1, with D hard to call. Per germline, CDR1 MNHEY and CDR2 SMNVEV (reference sequence). V lost 0 bases and J 4 bases, leaving 7 bases between the germline ends. The CDR3 totals 14 residues. The DNA of the CDR3 is TGTGCCAGCAGTTTATCTGCCTCATACAATGAGCAGTTCTTC. Protein product: CASSLSASYNEQFF.

By sample fraction, this clonotype is medium-sized. The chain is built from TRBV4-2 and TRBJ1-2, with D hard to call. The length of the CDR3 is 13 residues. Trimming cost V 2 bases and J 4 bases, with 8 bases left between them. Germline assignment: CDR1 LGHNA and CDR2 YNFKEQ. The DNA for the CDR3 is TGTGCCAGCAGCCAACAAAAACCCTATGGCTACACCTTC. It specifies CASSQQKPYGYTF.

This clonotype was observed many times. The V and J genes are TRBV18 and TRBJ2-1; 9 nucleotides line up with TRBD2. The CDR3 totals 13 residues. Germline V gives CDR1 KGHSH, CDR2 LQKENI. Trimming took 5 bases from V and 11 from J; bases not matched to a gene: 7. This CDR3 reads CASSGIAGVQQFF. The DNA of the CDR3 is TGTGCCAGCTCAGGAATAGCGGGGGTCCAGCAGTTCTTC.

This clonotype is classed as medium-sized. The V and J genes are TRBV10-1 and TRBJ2-2; TRBD2 agrees at 10 bases. This CDR3 is 15 amino acids long. Per germline, CDR1 WNHNN and CDR2 SYGVQD (reference sequence). With V trimmed by 6 bases and J by 3 bases, 4 bases remained unmatched. CDR3 sequence: CASSPSGRDTGELFF. CDR3 DNA sequence: TGCGCCAGCAGCCCTAGCGGGAGAGACACCGGGGAGCTGTTTTTT.

This clonotype was counted ten times or more. V and J are TRBV5-4 and TRBJ2-7; 7 positions match TRBD1. CDR1 is SGHNT, CDR2 YYREEE, per germline (reference sequence). This CDR3 spans 13 amino acids. The V and J ends lost 4 bases and 6 bases, in that order; junction bases with no gene match: 7. CDR3: CASSADRAVEQYF. For the CDR3, the DNA is TGTGCCAGCAGCGCTGACAGGGCAGTCGAGCAGTACTTC.

The table lists this clonotype with many counts. The chain uses TRBV18 and TRBJ2-5; 10 bases align to TRBD1. The CDR3 contains 15 residues. With V trimmed by 5 bases and J by 9 bases, 12 bases remained unmatched. Germline V CDR1 and CDR2: KGHSH, LQKENI. The CDR3 bases are TGTGCCAGCTCATCGTCCGGGACAGGGGATAGGGCCCAGTACTTC. This translates into CASSSSGTGDRAQYF.

This clonotype is classed as medium-sized. The chain is built from TRBV3-1 and TRBJ2-2, with 13 nucleotides matching TRBD2. The CDR3 sequence is 18 residues long. From germline, CDR1 is LGHDT and CDR2 YNNKEL (reference sequence). J was trimmed by 7 bases and V by 1 base; bases with no gene match: 9. The DNA of the CDR3 is TGTGCCAGCAGCCAAGCGCAACTAGCGGGAGGGCCAGGCGGGGAGCTGTTTTTT. Its translation: CASSQAQLAGGPGGELFF.

This clonotype appeared a few times. The chain has TRBV20-1 and TRBJ1-1, with a tentative D call TRBD1 (5 bases). The V and J ends lost 6 bases and 5 bases respectively, with 10 bases between them. The germline CDR1 and CDR2 sequences are DFQATT and SNEGSKA (reference sequence). This CDR3 is built from 11 residues. The CDR3 sequence is CSAKRGTEAFF. The CDR3 DNA reads as TGCAGTGCGAAAAGGGGTACTGAAGCTTTCTTT.

This clonotype showed up many times. The V gene is TRBV11-3, the J gene TRBJ2-2; D could derive from TRBD1 or TRBD2 (6 bases each). Germline-derived CDR1 and CDR2 are SGHNT and YENEEA. V lost 5 bases to trimming and J lost 5 bases, with 18 bases between them. The CDR3 loop spans 16 amino acids. CDR3 region: CASSRDGGAGTGELFF. The CDR3 DNA reads TGTGCCAGCAGCCGAGACGGGGGCGCGGGTACCGGGGAGCTGTTTTTT.